This T cell receptor beta chain derives from a study of beta chain features in type 1 diabetes. A few counts support this clone. Its cognate antigen is unknown. The V and J ends lost 6 bases and 2 bases respectively, with 8 bases between them. There are 12 residues in the CDR3. Germline CDR1 and CDR2: MDHEN and SYDVKM. Heparinised blood was drawn once per donor, averaging about 0.11 L. Using CD45RO/CCR7/CD25/CD127/CD95/CD27, CD4+ naive, central memory, regulatory and stem cell-like memory cells were sorted. Without exception, sorted populations had purity beyond 95%. TCRB transcripts that were expressed got sequenced, as all of the isolated RNA had been reverse transcribed. Using immunoSEQ multiplex PCR, the repertoire was profiled, and TCRdb retains in-frame clones only, with some absent. The sample includes around 260,000 clones, approximately 25% of them seen just once. General observations from the study: Moderately but significantly shorter TCRB CDR3s were found in Type 1 diabetes patients in all four CD4+ subsets.

Sequenced: naive CD4+ T cells from blood. The gene calls are TRBV28 and TRBJ2-7; no definite D call. The receptor was derived from a woman in her twenties or thirties with type 1 diabetes. CDR3 loop: CASSWSTYEQYF. The CDR3 DNA sequence: TGTGCCAGCAGCTGGAGCACCTACGAGCAGTACTTC.